This is a list of T cell receptor beta chains from one sample in a study of blood T cell repertoires in COVID-19. The assay was immunoSEQ multiplex PCR, and TCRdb's table has in-frame clones only and misses some. The data contain 140,000 or so clones, around 83% of them singletons. Sequencing input: peripheral blood. Receptor source: a man aged 30-40 years with COVID-19, enrolled during active disease. CDR3s include the opening cysteine and the closing phenylalanine or tryptophan. The order of the fields is J gene, CDR3 length, D gene, clone size, V gene, CDR3 DNA, CDR3 protein. A D gene is named only where the DNA matches it firmly. Some rows mark clone size as missing; the rest say once, few, many or name a class of expanded clone.

>TRBJ2-7|14|TRBD1|.|TRBV30
TGTGCCTGGAGTGTAGGGACAGACCCCTACGAGCAGTACTTC
CAWSVGTDPYEQYF
>TRBJ2-5|15|TRBD1|.|TRBV6-1
TGTGCCAGCAGTGAACAACCCGGGACAGCAGAGACCCAGTACTTC
CASSEQPGTAETQYF
>TRBJ1-4|15|.|.|TRBV19
TGTGCCAGTAGTAGTCTCGGGACAAGGAACGAAAAACTGTTTTTT
CASSSLGTRNEKLFF
>TRBJ2-2|16|.|.|TRBV28
TGTGCCAGCAGTTTGCTTACGACTTGGAACACCGGGGAGCTGTTTTTT
CASSLLTTWNTGELFF
>TRBJ1-5|16|TRBD1|.|TRBV2
TGTGCCAGCAGGTCCGGGACAGGGGTTAGCAATCAGCCCCAGCATTTT
CASRSGTGVSNQPQHF
>TRBJ2-7|12|.|few|TRBV7-9
TGTGCCAGCAGCTTAGTGGGGAGCGAGCAGTACTTC
CASSLVGSEQYF
>TRBJ2-5|14|.|.|TRBV7-6
TGTGCCAGCAGCTTAGCGGCGAGGTTGGAGACCCAGTACTTC
CASSLAARLETQYF
>TRBJ2-7|15|.|once|TRBV4-2
TGTGCCAGCAGCCAAGAAGGGGCACTAAGCTACGAGCAGTACTTC
CASSQEGALSYEQYF
>TRBJ1-5|14|.|.|TRBV28
TGTGCCAGCAGTCCCAGGTACCCTAATCAGCCCCAGCATTTT
CASSPRYPNQPQHF
>TRBJ2-7|17|TRBD1|.|TRBV4-2
TGTGCCAGCAGCCAAGAGGAAGGGGGGACAGGGTCCTACGAGCAGTACTTC
CASSQEEGGTGSYEQYF
>TRBJ1-1|15|.|.|TRBV5-4
TGTGCCAGCAGCTTGGCCGGGGGAATGCGCACTGAAGCTTTCTTT
CASSLAGGMRTEAFF
>TRBJ1-1|14|TRBD1|few|TRBV5-6
TGTGCCAGCAGCGTCGGACAGGGGATGACTGAAGCTTTCTTT
CASSVGQGMTEAFF
>TRBJ1-3|16|.|.|TRBV10-2
TGCGCCAGCAGTGAGTCCGGCAGGGGCTCTGGAAACACCATATATTTT
CASSESGRGSGNTIYF
>TRBJ2-1|19|TRBD2|once|TRBV28
TGTGCCAGGATAAAGAGTGGGCCGATAGCGGGAAGACTGAACAATGAGCAGTTCTTC
CARIKSGPIAGRLNNEQFF
>TRBJ1-3|16|.|.|TRBV4-2
TGTGCCAGCAGCCAGCTTACAGGACGCTCTGGAAACACCATATATTTT
CASSQLTGRSGNTIYF
>TRBJ2-2|15|.|.|TRBV10-1
TGCGCCCGCAATGGGTGCGCGGCGAACACCGGGGAGCTGTTTTTT
CARNGCAANTGELFF
>TRBJ1-1|14|TRBD1|few|TRBV19
TGTGCCACATACCGGGACAGAGCTGGACTTGAAGCTTTCTTT
CATYRDRAGLEAFF
>TRBJ2-1|16|TRBD2|.|TRBV7-2
TGTGCCAGCAGCCCTAGCCCCAATAGCGGGAGGAATGAGCAGTTCTTC
CASSPSPNSGRNEQFF
>TRBJ2-1|16|.|.|TRBV4-2
TGTGCCAGCAGCCTCGACACCGGGGGCTCCTACAATGAGCAGTTCTTC
CASSLDTGGSYNEQFF
>TRBJ1-6|16|.|.|TRBV7-2
TGTGCCAGCAGCCAAAGACAGAGGTCCTATAATTCACCCCTCCACTTT
CASSQRQRSYNSPLHF
>TRBJ1-4|14|.|.|TRBV6-5
TGTGCCAGCAGTTACTCCGGGCCCACAGGGCGACTGTTTTTT
CASSYSGPTGRLFF
>TRBJ2-5|15|TRBD2|.|TRBV19
TGTGCCAGTGCAGGGACTAGCGGGTTTCAAGAGACCCAGTACTTC
CASAGTSGFQETQYF
>TRBJ2-7|11|TRBD2|.|TRBV4-1
TGCGCCAGCGGGAGGGATTACGAGCAGTACTTC
CASGRDYEQYF
>TRBJ2-3|14|TRBD2|.|TRBV4-2
TGTGCCAGCTCGAGCAGCGGGAGTACAGATACGCAGTATTTT
CASSSSGSTDTQYF
>TRBJ1-3|14|.|.|TRBV18
TGTGCCAGCAGTCACCGAGGGCCTGGAAACACCATATATTTT
CASSHRGPGNTIYF
>TRBJ2-1|19|TRBD2|.|TRBV3-1/TRBV3-2
TGTGCCAGCAGCCAAAAGACTAGCGGGAGGGTCGTACATTTCAATGAGCAGTTCTTC
CASSQKTSGRVVHFNEQFF
>TRBJ1-2|13|TRBD1|.|TRBV28
TGTGCCAGCAGTCCCACAGGGGGGCGAGGCTACACCTTC
CASSPTGGRGYTF
>TRBJ2-7|15|TRBD1|.|TRBV25-1
TGTGCCAGCAGTGAGTCGCCGGGACAGCCCTACGAGCAGTACTTC
CASSESPGQPYEQYF
>TRBJ1-1|14|.|.|TRBV3-1/TRBV3-2
TGTGCCAGCAGCCCCTTTTTGGTCGGCACTGAAGCTTTCTTT
CASSPFLVGTEAFF
>TRBJ1-4|15|.|.|TRBV9
TGTGCCAGCAGCGTAGCTGGGGAAGGGAGCGGAAAACTGTTTTTT
CASSVAGEGSGKLFF
>TRBJ2-1|17|TRBD2|.|TRBV7-8
TGTGCCAGCAGCTCCTCCTCCGGGACTAGGCCCTACAATGAGCAGTTCTTC
CASSSSSGTRPYNEQFF
>TRBJ2-1|15|.|.|TRBV4-1
TGCGCCAGCAGCCAAGAGGGGGCGGGTAATTTTGGGCAGTTCTTC
CASSQEGAGNFGQFF
>TRBJ2-7|14|.|.|TRBV7-9
TGTGCCAGCAGCTCAGGGGCAGGAGAACCCGAGCAGTACTTC
CASSSGAGEPEQYF
>TRBJ2-2|15|.|.|TRBV6-5
TGTGCCAGCAGTACCCGTAACTGGGGCCCCGGGGAGCTGTTTTTT
CASSTRNWGPGELFF
>TRBJ1-2|13|TRBD1|.|TRBV3-1/TRBV3-2
TGTGCCAGCAGTGGACAGGGCCGGTATGGCTACACCTTC
CASSGQGRYGYTF
>TRBJ2-4|15|TRBD1|.|TRBV7-9
TGTGCCAGCAGCTTATCCCGCCCAGGGGGCAACATTCAGTACTTC
CASSLSRPGGNIQYF
>TRBJ1-1|14|.|.|TRBV10-1
TGCGCCAGCAGTGAGTCGGGGAGTTGGACTGAAGCTTTCTTT
CASSESGSWTEAFF
>TRBJ2-3|17|TRBD2|.|TRBV9
TGTGCCAGCAGCGTAGGACCCGGGACTAGCGGGATTGGTACGCAGTATTTT
CASSVGPGTSGIGTQYF
>TRBJ2-7|14|TRBD1|once|TRBV29-1
TGCAGCGTTCGATCTGACAGGGGGCTGTACGAGCAGTACTTC
CSVRSDRGLYEQYF
>TRBJ2-1|12|TRBD2|.|TRBV2
TGTGCCAGCTCTTCTAGCGGCAATGAGCAGTTCTTC
CASSSSGNEQFF
>TRBJ1-2|13|TRBD1|few|TRBV5-6
TGTGCCAGCAGCCCGGGACAGACCTATGGCTACACCTTC
CASSPGQTYGYTF
>TRBJ2-5|14|TRBD1|.|TRBV28
TGTGCCAGCAGTTTACCAGGGGGCGGAGAGACCCAGTACTTC
CASSLPGGGETQYF
>TRBJ1-5|14|.|.|TRBV24-1
TGTGCCACCAGTGCCGGAGATTACAATCAGCCCCAGCATTTT
CATSAGDYNQPQHF
>TRBJ2-7|11|.|few|TRBV28
TGTGCCAGCAGCTCTCTCGACGAGCAGTACTTC
CASSSLDEQYF
>TRBJ1-6|14|.|.|TRBV3-1/TRBV3-2
TGTGCCAGCAGCCAGGCCCAAACTAATTCACCCCTCCACTTT
CASSQAQTNSPLHF
>TRBJ2-2|18|TRBD2|.|TRBV11-2
TGTGCCAGCAGCTTAGGGGTAGCGGGAAGACTTACGACCGGGGAGCTGTTTTTT
CASSLGVAGRLTTGELFF
>TRBJ2-7|13|TRBD1|.|TRBV5-1
TGCGCCAGCAGCGCCGGACAGGGGTACGAGCAGTACTTC
CASSAGQGYEQYF
>TRBJ1-3|12|.|.|TRBV6-5
TGTGCCACCTCCATCGGGGGAAACACCATATATTTT
CATSIGGNTIYF
>TRBJ2-1|16|.|.|TRBV14
TGTGCCAGCAGCCATGGATCAGGGGCAGGTTGGAATGAGCAGTTCTTC
CASSHGSGAGWNEQFF
>TRBJ2-3|16|TRBD1|.|TRBV30
TGTGCCTGGAGTGTTGGGGACAGGGGGCCGGGAGATACGCAGTATTTT
CAWSVGDRGPGDTQYF
>TRBJ1-3|13|.|once|TRBV3-1/TRBV3-2
TGTGCCAGCTCCGGAGACCCTGGAAACACCATATATTTT
CASSGDPGNTIYF
>TRBJ2-7|13|TRBD1|once|TRBV28
TGTGCCAGCAGTACCGGGACAGTCTACGAGCAGTACTTC
CASSTGTVYEQYF